These 18 T cell receptor beta chains came from one sample sequenced in a study of cytomegalovirus exposure and HLA in healthy donors. Researchers ran the PCR with 60 Vbeta and 13 Jbeta primers. This table comes from immunoSEQ multiplex PCR, and its TCRdb copy is limited to in-frame clones, with some not included. This sample has about 160,000 clones, with roughly 84% found just once. Sequencing input: PBMCs. The source of these receptors is a man aged 18-30 years in good health and CMV-seronegative.

Of note for this clone: One junction end disagrees with the germline gene, perhaps due to a read error. V gene TRBV4-1 combines with J gene TRBJ2-6, with D possibly matching TRBD1 (5 bases). There are 18 residues in the CDR3. Germline V gene lookup returns CDR1 MGHRA and CDR2 YSYEKL. The CDR3 sequence: CASSQGWGTGSGANGLTF. The CDR3 DNA reads as TGCGCCAGCAGCCAAGGGTGGGGAACCGGCTCTGGGGCCAACGGCCTGACTTTC.

The chain carries TRBV28 and TRBJ1-5; 10 positions match TRBD1. Per the germline V gene, CDR1 is MDHEN and CDR2 is SYDVKM. Unmatched junction bases numbered 12, after V lost 2 bases and J lost 11 bases. CDR3 length: 16 residues. This chain's CDR3 is CASSLTGTGVHWAQHF. The DNA for the CDR3 is TGTGCCAGCAGTTTAACTGGGACAGGGGTCCACTGGGCCCAGCATTTT.

As regards this clone: Other DNA sequences in the same sample also yield this CDR3. CDR3: CASSSLGEGNGEKLFF. CDR3 DNA sequence: TGTGCCAGCAGCTCCTTAGGGGAGGGTAACGGTGAAAAACTGTTTTTT. This rearrangement joins TRBV7-9 to TRBJ1-4; TRBD1 might be the D (5 bases). CDR1 and CDR2 from the germline V gene are SEHNR and FQNEAQ (reference sequence). The length of the CDR3 is 16 residues. V was clipped by 4 bases and J by 7 bases, with 19 bases between them.

The table lists this clone with a few counts. This chain links TRBV15 with TRBJ2-4; 7 positions agree with TRBD1. The CDR3 is 15 residues long. The germline V gene encodes CDR1 LNHNV and CDR2 YYDKDF (reference sequence). Trimming cost V 5 bases and J 10 bases; bases outside gene matches: 14. CDR3 region: CATSVGEGAVRIQYF. The CDR3, as DNA: TGTGCCACCAGCGTCGGAGAGGGGGCAGTGAGGATTCAGTACTTC.

In its sample, this clone was seen once. The rearrangement links TRBV5-1 to TRBJ2-2, with a weak D call TRBD1 (6 bases). Germline V gene data show CDR1 as SGHRS and CDR2 as YFSETQ. The ends were cut back, 2 bases at V and 5 bases at J, with 7 bases in the middle. The CDR3 sequence is 13 residues long. This chain's CDR3 is CASSFTGTGELFF. DNA of the CDR3: TGCGCCAGCAGCTTCACAGGGACCGGGGAGCTGTTTTTT.

V usage is TRBV14 and J usage is TRBJ2-6; D is possibly TRBD1 (6 bases). The CDR3 covers 17 residues. Deletions cut 3 bases from V and 0 bases from J, with 12 bases between. In germline, CDR1 is SGHDN, CDR2 FVKESK. The CDR3 DNA sequence: TGTGCCAGCAGCCACCCGGGACAATTCTCTGGGGCCAACGTCCTGACTTTC. The encoded protein is CASSHPGQFSGANVLTF.

The chain recombines TRBV21-1 with TRBJ2-1; the D call TRBD1 from the table was never checked on the DNA. TRBV21-1 is a recognized pseudogene. The CDR3 spans 14 residues. CDR3 bases: TGTGCCAGCACGACAGGGGGCAACTACAATGAGCAGTTCTTC. It is translated as CASTTGGNYNEQFF.

Here the CDR3 DNA reads TGTGCCAGTAGTTTCGAGGGGGAGCATCAGCCCCAGCATTTT. Translating gives CASSFEGEHQPQHF. The J gene is TRBJ1-5, the V gene TRBV19; TRBD1 might be the D (6 bases). This CDR3 comprises 14 residues. The germline gives CDR1 LNHDA, CDR2 SQIVND (reference sequence). Trimming cost V 5 bases and J 5 bases, with 13 bases left between them.

V is TRBV6-5 and J is TRBJ2-5; D may be TRBD1 (6 bases). The CDR3 contains 16 residues. Germline V gene sequence: CDR1 MNHEY, CDR2 SVGAGI. V lost 3 bases and J 4 bases, leaving 18 bases between the germline ends. The CDR3 loop reads CASSYSQGSPGETQYF. In nucleotides, the CDR3 is TGTGCCAGCAGTTATTCACAGGGTAGCCCGGGAGAGACCCAGTACTTC.

The chain couples TRBV5-6 to TRBJ2-4; 8 bases fit TRBD2. Germline V gives CDR1 SGHDT, CDR2 YYEEEE. J lost 6 bases, V lost 1 base, and 9 bases had no gene match. This CDR3 spans 16 amino acids. CDR3 residues: CASSLWTTGGVNIQYF. The CDR3 nucleotides read TGTGCCAGCAGCTTGTGGACAACGGGAGGGGTAAACATTCAGTACTTC.

The J gene is TRBJ1-3, the V gene TRBV7-3; D perhaps matches TRBD1 (5 bases). V lost 5 bases to trimming and J lost 4 bases, with 12 bases between them. Germline CDR1 SGHTA, CDR2 FQGTGA. The CDR3 loop spans 14 amino acids. CDR3 DNA sequence: TGTGCCAGCAGCGGCGGGGGTCCGGGAAACACCATATATTTT. Protein sequence: CASSGGGPGNTIYF.

Regarding this clone: Other DNA sequences within the sample encode an identical CDR3. The V call is TRBV28, the J call TRBJ2-3, with TRBD2 identical over 10 bases. Losses at the gene ends were 8 bases for V and 1 base for J; bases not matched to a gene: 0. The CDR3 runs to 13 residues. Germline CDR1 and CDR2: MDHEN and SYDVKM. The DNA of the CDR3 is TGTGCCAGCGGGACTAGCGGCACAGATACGCAGTATTTT. Residues: CASGTSGTDTQYF.

This clone has only a few counts. The chain employs TRBV7-5 and TRBJ1-6. TRBV7-5 counts as a pseudogene. This CDR3 comprises 14 residues. In DNA form, the CDR3 reads TGTGCCAGAAGCCGAGGGTCCTATAATTCACCCCTCCACTTT. Encoded protein: CARSRGSYNSPLHF.

V usage is TRBV9 and J usage is TRBJ2-1; 10 bases line up with TRBD2. The J segment lost 3 bases and the V segment lost 3 bases, leaving 0 bases of the junction unmatched. The CDR3 extends over 14 amino acids. CDR1 is SGDLS and CDR2 is YYNGEE in the germline V gene. DNA for the CDR3: TGTGCCAGCAGCGCTAGCGGGAGCTACAATGAGCAGTTCTTC. It translates to CASSASGSYNEQFF.

The chain links TRBV4-1 to TRBJ2-3; 7 bases fit TRBD1. Germline V gives CDR1 MGHRA, CDR2 YSYEKL. V lost 3 bases to trimming and J lost 6 bases; unmatched junction nucleotides: 9. The CDR3 runs 15 residues. CDR3 region: CASSQTGTASDTQYF. CDR3 coding DNA: TGCGCCAGCAGCCAGACCGGGACAGCGAGCGATACGCAGTATTTT.

The chain uses TRBV5-1 and TRBJ2-7; a weak D match, TRBD2 (6 bases). Trimming cost V 0 bases and J 5 bases, with 9 bases left between them. The CDR3 covers 13 residues. Germline V CDR1 and CDR2: SGHRS, YFSETQ. CDR3 nucleotide sequence: TGCGCCAGCAGCTTGGTAGGGAGGAACGAGCAGTACTTC. This gives the protein CASSLVGRNEQYF.

The CDR3 DNA reads TGCGCCAGCAGCACCTCACAGGGGGCCTCCTACGAGCAGTACTTC. Its translation is CASSTSQGASYEQYF. V usage is TRBV5-1 and J usage is TRBJ2-7; 9 bases align to TRBD1. J was trimmed by 0 bases and V by 4 bases; bases with no gene match: 5. The CDR3 runs 15 residues. Germline V gene sequence: CDR1 SGHRS, CDR2 YFSETQ.

This clone was seen only once. The CDR3 nucleotides read TGTGCCTGGAGCCTTTGGGGGGCCTACAATGAGCAGTTCTTC. Protein: CAWSLWGAYNEQFF. V gene TRBV30 combines with J gene TRBJ2-1; maybe TRBD2 (6 bases). V shed 3 bases and J shed 2 bases, with 11 bases lying between them. Germline CDR1 reads GTSNPN; CDR2 reads SVGIG (reference sequence). The CDR3 loop spans 14 amino acids.